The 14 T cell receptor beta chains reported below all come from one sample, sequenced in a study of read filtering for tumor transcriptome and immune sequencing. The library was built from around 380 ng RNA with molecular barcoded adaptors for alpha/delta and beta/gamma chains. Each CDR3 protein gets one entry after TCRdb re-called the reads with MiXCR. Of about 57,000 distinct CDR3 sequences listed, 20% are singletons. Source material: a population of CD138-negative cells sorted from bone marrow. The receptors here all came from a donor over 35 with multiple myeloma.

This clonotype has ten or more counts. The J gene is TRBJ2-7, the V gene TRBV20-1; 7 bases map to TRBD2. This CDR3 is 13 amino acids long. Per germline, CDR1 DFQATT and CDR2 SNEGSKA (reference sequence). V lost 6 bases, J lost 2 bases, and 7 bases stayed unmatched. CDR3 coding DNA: TGCAGTGCGGGGGGGTACTACGCCTACGAGCAGTACTTC. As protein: CSAGGYYAYEQYF.

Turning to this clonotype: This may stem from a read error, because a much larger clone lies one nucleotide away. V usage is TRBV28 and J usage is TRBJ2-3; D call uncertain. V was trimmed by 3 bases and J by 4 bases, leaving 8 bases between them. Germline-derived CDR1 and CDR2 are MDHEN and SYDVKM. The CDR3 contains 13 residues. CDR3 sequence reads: CASSFDSPDTQYF. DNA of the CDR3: TGTGCCAGCAGTTTCGATAGCCCAGATACGCAGTATTTT.

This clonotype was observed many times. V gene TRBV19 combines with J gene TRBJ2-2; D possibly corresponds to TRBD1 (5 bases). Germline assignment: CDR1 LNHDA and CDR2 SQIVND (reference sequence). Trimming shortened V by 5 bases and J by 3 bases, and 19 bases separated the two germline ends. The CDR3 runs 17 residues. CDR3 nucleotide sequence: TGTGCCAGTAGTTTGGAAGACAGCGTTCGGGACACCGGGGAGCTGTTTTTT. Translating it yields CASSLEDSVRDTGELFF.

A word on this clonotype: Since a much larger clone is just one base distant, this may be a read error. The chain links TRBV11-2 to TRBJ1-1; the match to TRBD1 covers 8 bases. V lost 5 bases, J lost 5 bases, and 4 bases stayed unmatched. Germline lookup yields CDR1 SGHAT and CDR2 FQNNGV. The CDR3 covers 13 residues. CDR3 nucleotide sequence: TGTGCCAGCAGCGAACAGGGGGGGACTGAAGCTTTCTTT. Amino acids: CASSEQGGTEAFF. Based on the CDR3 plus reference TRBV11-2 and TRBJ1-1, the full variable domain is EAGVAQSPRYKIIEKRQSVAFWCNPISGHATLYWYQQILGQGPKLLIQFQNNGVVDDSQLPKDRFSAERLKGVDSTLKIQPAKLEDSAVYLCASSEQGGTEAFFGQGTRLTVV.

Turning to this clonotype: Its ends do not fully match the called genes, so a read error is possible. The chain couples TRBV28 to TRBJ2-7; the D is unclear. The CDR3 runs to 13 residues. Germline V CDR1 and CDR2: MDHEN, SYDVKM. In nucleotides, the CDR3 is TGTGCCCGCAGTTTCGGGTCAACCTACGAGCAGTACTTC. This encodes CARSFGSTYEQYF.

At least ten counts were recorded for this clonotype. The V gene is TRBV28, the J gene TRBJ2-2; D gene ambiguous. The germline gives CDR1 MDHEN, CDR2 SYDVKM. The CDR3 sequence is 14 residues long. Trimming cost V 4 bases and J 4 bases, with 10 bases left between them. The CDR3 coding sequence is TGTGCCAGCAGTTCAGTAAAATCCACCGGGGAGCTGTTTTTT. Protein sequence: CASSSVKSTGELFF.

The CDR3, as DNA: TGTGCCAGCAGTCGCGGGACTAGCGGGTACTACGAGCAGTACTTC. Amino acids: CASSRGTSGYYEQYF. The chain has TRBV27 and TRBJ2-7; TRBD2 matches 12 bases. The CDR3 spans 15 residues. Germline V CDR1 and CDR2: MNHEY, SMNVEV (reference sequence). V shed 5 bases and J 3 bases; nucleotides not matched to a gene: 5.

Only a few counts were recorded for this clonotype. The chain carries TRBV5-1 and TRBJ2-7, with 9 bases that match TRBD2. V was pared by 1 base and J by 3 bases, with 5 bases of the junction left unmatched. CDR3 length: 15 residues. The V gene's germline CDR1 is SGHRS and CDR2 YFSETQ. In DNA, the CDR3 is TGCGCCAGCAGCTTGCCCAGTAGCGGGAGCTACGAGCAGTACTTC. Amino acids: CASSLPSSGSYEQYF.

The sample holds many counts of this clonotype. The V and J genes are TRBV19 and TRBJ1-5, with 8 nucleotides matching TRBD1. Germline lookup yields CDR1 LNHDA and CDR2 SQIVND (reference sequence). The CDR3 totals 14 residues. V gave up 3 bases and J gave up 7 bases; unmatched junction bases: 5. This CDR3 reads CASSITDRAQPQHF. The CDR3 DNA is TGTGCCAGTAGTATCACGGACAGGGCCCAGCCCCAGCATTTT. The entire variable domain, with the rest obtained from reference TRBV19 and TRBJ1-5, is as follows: DGGITQSPKYLFRKEGQNVTLSCEQNLNHDAMYWYRQDPGQGLRLIYYSQIVNDFQKGDIAEGYSVSREKKESFPLTVTSAQKNPTAFYLCASSITDRAQPQHFGDGTRLSIL.

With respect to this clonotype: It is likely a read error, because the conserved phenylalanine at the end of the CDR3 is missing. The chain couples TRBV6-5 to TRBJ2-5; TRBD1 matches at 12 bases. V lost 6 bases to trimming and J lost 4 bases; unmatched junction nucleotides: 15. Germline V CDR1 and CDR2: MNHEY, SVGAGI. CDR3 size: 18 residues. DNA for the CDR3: TGTGCCAGCAGCCTCACTTCGGGACAGGGGGCTTCAGGAGAGACCCAGTACCTC. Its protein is CASSLTSGQGASGETQYL.

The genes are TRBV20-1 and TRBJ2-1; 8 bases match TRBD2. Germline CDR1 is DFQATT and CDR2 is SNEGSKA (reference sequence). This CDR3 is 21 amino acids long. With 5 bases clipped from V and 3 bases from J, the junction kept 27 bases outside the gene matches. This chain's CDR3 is CSARLSPGTRGRERIYNEQFF. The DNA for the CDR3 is TGCAGTGCTCGTCTGTCCCCCGGGACTAGAGGGCGGGAGAGGATCTACAATGAGCAGTTCTTC.

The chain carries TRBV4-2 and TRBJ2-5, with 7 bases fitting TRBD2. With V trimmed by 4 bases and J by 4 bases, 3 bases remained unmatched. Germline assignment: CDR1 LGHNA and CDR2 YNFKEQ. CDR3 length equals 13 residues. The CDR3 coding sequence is TGTGCCAGCAGCCCGGGACTACGAGAGACCCAGTACTTC. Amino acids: CASSPGLRETQYF.

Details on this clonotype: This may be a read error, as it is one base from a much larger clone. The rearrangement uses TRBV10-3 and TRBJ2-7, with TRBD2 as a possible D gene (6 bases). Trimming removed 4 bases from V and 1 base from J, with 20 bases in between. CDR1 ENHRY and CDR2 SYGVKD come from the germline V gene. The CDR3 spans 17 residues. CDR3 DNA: TGTGCCATCAGTGTCCCTAGCGATCGGGCCCTGTCCTACGAGCAGTACTTC. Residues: CAISVPSDRALSYEQYF.

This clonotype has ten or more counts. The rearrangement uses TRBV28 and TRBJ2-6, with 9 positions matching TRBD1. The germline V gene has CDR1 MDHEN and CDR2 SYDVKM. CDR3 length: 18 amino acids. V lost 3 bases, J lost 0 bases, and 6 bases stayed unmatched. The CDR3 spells CASSFGTGRDSGANVLTF. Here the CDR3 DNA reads TGTGCCAGCAGTTTCGGGACAGGGCGAGACTCTGGGGCCAACGTCCTGACTTTC.